This T cell receptor (beta chain) emerged from a study of blood T cell repertoires in COVID-19 (dated by TCRdb to about 2020). Regarding the complete study: Samples covering the acute and convalescent phases of COVID-19 were provided by collaborators in the United States, Italy and Spain. Samples came from the ongoing ImmuneRACE study (first 160 participants) plus 1,254 subjects from 6 global collaborators. The sample metadata nearly always contained a de-identified subject ID, COVID-19 status, age in years and sex. Deeply sampled blood TCRbeta repertoires from subjects exposed to, actively infected with, or recovered from COVID-19 were included in the dataset. The material from the prospective study consisted of cDNA or gDNA derived from T cells, B-cell-depleted T cells, or PBMCs. Where available, HLA class I and class II types were obtained from metadata supplied by the sample provider rather than from assay-based typing. The repertoires were made available in a free public database intended to serve as a resource for research on the immune response to SARS-CoV-2.

TCRbeta CDR3 regions were amplified from genomic DNA using the immunoSEQ Assay, a bias-controlled multiplex PCR. For the original study's pipeline: Within the assay, amplification of reference gene primers was used to estimate how many nucleated cells each sample contained. Sequence reads were collapsed and filtered to measure the absolute abundance of every unique TCRbeta CDR3 rearrangement. For each sample, productive Simpson clonality was calculated as the square root of Simpson's diversity index over productive rearrangements. Held by TCRdb, this immuneACCESS table contains in-frame sequences only and omits some clones. Under half of the omission traces to an unresolved V gene where checked; the cause of the rest is unknown. V, J and clone size are those of that table, while D and trimming were read from the DNA. The sample yields roughly 300,000 clones; nearly 90% were counted once. The ten most abundant clones make up approximately 5% of the sample.

Results the study describes overall, beyond this receptor: How much clinical and demographic metadata was included differed by source and by participant, and the metadata was provided uncurated.

In the prospective study, participants were 18 to 89 years old, resided in 20 to 30 geographic areas of the United States, and were enrolled through a virtual design. To assign participants to cohorts, the prospective study relied on clinical history that participants themselves reported in a screening survey and a study questionnaire. For ImmuneRACE Cohort 3, a participant was defined as recovered based on two consecutive negative NP/OP PCR tests, clearance by a healthcare professional, or resolution of symptoms. Each participant in the prospective study had whole blood, serum and a nasopharyngeal or oropharyngeal swab collected by mobile phlebotomists. Over an approximately 2-month period, participants in the prospective study had the option of providing additional blood draws and questionnaires. Prospective study blood samples were shipped either frozen or at room temperature before DNA extraction.

About this clone itself: No antigen is known for it. Nothing much larger sits one base from this clone, and base qualities are not available.

This sequence was found in a woman in her twenties or thirties who had recovered from COVID-19. The sample taken for sequencing was PBMCs or T cells enriched from blood (not recorded which).

The CDR3 protein: CASSFLAGKRGEQYF. The sequenced DNA is TGTGCCAGCAGCTTCCTAGCGGGCAAAAGGGGCGAGCAGTACTTC. The rearranged chain carries TRBV7-2 and TRBJ2-7, with TRBD2 matching 8 junction bases. The CDR3 starts with the cysteine, ends with the phenylalanine, and has 15 residues. The kept DNA is CDR3 alone, 45 bases in frame from the first base. CDR1 SGHTA and CDR2 FQGNSA were looked up in the germline V gene. V is cut back by 3 bases and J by 6 bases, with 10 bases in the junction unmatched.